Below, 2 T cell receptor beta chains from the same sample are listed, as sequenced in a study of human T cells and chemical hapten exposure. The sample's time point: patch test 3, about 24 weeks after DPC sensitization. Treatment meaning: therapeutic diphenylcyclopropenone sensitization with weekly scalp DPC. TCRdb fed the RACE reads into MiXCR, producing one record per CDR3 protein. The sample holds some 110,000 distinct CDR3 sequences, over 9% seen once. This material consisted of whole blood, taken in connection with sensitization to the hapten diphenylcyclopropenone (DPC). The receptors come from a woman aged 45-59 years with alopecia areata. Some clones in this sample may be carry-over from other donors' samples.

This clonotype has a handful of counts. The chain carries TRBV28 and TRBJ2-7; the D gene is possibly TRBD1 (6 bases). V was shortened by 1 base and J by 0 bases, with 13 bases between the two germline ends. Per germline, CDR1 MDHEN and CDR2 SYDVKM. This CDR3 contains 16 residues. The DNA of the CDR3 is TGTGCCAGCAGTTTATCTGGGGGCCCGAGCTCCTACGAGCAGTACTTC. Amino acids: CASSLSGGPSSYEQYF.

This clonotype was picked up many times. V and J are TRBV7-6 and TRBJ1-5; 9 bases align to TRBD1. Trimming took 4 bases from V and 4 from J; bases not matched to a gene: 8. CDR3 length: 16 amino acids. CDR1 and CDR2 from the germline V gene are SGHVS and FNYEAQ. As DNA, the CDR3 is TGTGCCAGCAGCTCCTCGACAGGGGGAAGAAATCAGCCCCAGCATTTT. Its protein is CASSSSTGGRNQPQHF.